What follows are 22 T cell receptor beta chains derived from one specimen sequenced in a study of shared clonotypes between healthy human individuals. Repertoires were generated with immunoSEQ multiplex PCR, while TCRdb's copy carries only in-frame clones and drops some. Of some 1,400,000 clones listed, about 96% are singletons. The sequenced sample was naive CD4+ T cells sorted from blood. Specified subset: CD45RA+ positively selected. These receptors all come from a man aged 25-40 years in good health.

The CDR3: CAWSAPGGRGPSTTNEKLFF. In DNA form, the CDR3 reads TGTGCCTGGAGTGCTCCTGGTGGCAGGGGGCCTTCTACAACTAATGAAAAACTGTTTTTT. The chain links TRBV30 to TRBJ1-4; 8 bases map to TRBD1. The germline V gene has CDR1 GTSNPN and CDR2 SVGIG (reference sequence). This CDR3 comprises 20 residues. The V and J ends lost 1 base and 0 bases, in that order; junction bases with no gene match: 16.

V is TRBV2 and J is TRBJ2-3; D may be TRBD1 (6 bases). V gave up 6 bases and J gave up 1 base, with 11 bases separating them. Germline-derived CDR1 and CDR2 are SNHLY and FYNNEI. The CDR3 runs 14 residues. CDR3 residues: CASSNRVGTDTQYF. The CDR3 region has the DNA TGTGCCAGCAGCAACAGGGTTGGCACAGATACGCAGTATTTT.

The rearrangement uses TRBV5-6 and TRBJ2-1; D call uncertain. Germline values: CDR1 SGHDT, CDR2 YYEEEE. The CDR3 has 12 residues. The ends were cut back, 1 base at V and 8 bases at J, with 7 bases in the middle. The CDR3: CASSLSRYEQFF. CDR3 sequence (DNA): TGTGCCAGCAGCTTGTCCCGGTATGAGCAGTTCTTC.

V usage is TRBV10-3 and J usage is TRBJ1-3, with D possibly matching TRBD1 (5 bases). CDR1 and CDR2 from the germline V gene are ENHRY and SYGVKD. V was trimmed by 2 bases and J by 4 bases, leaving 12 bases between them. This CDR3 region has 15 residues. The CDR3 protein is CAISETGTLGNTIYF. DNA of the CDR3: TGTGCCATCAGTGAGACCGGGACCCTAGGAAACACCATATATTTT.

The chain recombines TRBV19 with TRBJ1-5; D may be TRBD1 (5 bases). The ends were cut back, 1 base at V and 6 bases at J, with 13 bases in the middle. Germline loops: CDR1 LNHDA, CDR2 SQIVND (reference sequence). The CDR3 is 15 residues long. The CDR3 reads CASSIATTGGQPQHF. The CDR3 nucleotides are TGTGCCAGTAGTATAGCAACAACGGGGGGTCAGCCCCAGCATTTT.

This rearrangement joins TRBV12-5 to TRBJ2-3, with 7 nucleotides matching TRBD2. The CDR3 length is 17 residues. The V segment lost 0 bases and the J segment 4 bases; nucleotides outside the gene matches: 10. The germline V gene encodes CDR1 LGHNT and CDR2 FRNRAP. The CDR3 here is CASGLVLSGIPPDTQYF. The DNA for the CDR3 is TGTGCTAGTGGTTTGGTTCTAAGCGGGATCCCCCCAGATACGCAGTATTTT.

The J gene is TRBJ1-1, the V gene TRBV20-1, with a weak D call TRBD1 (6 bases). Germline V gene sequence: CDR1 DFQATT, CDR2 SNEGSKA (reference sequence). This CDR3 is 11 amino acids long. V lost 4 bases and J 7 bases, leaving 10 bases between the germline ends. CDR3 in amino acids: CSAMDRLEAFF. The CDR3 nucleotides read TGCAGTGCTATGGACAGACTTGAAGCTTTCTTT.

The V and J genes are TRBV16 and TRBJ1-5, with TRBD1 matching 9 bases. Per the germline V gene, CDR1 is KGHSY and CDR2 is FQNENV. This CDR3 comprises 15 residues. V lost 2 bases to trimming and J lost 6 bases; unmatched junction nucleotides: 5. CDR3 nucleotides: TGTGCCAGCAGCCAAAACAGGGGGCTCAGTCAGCCCCAGCATTTT. It specifies CASSQNRGLSQPQHF.

This rearrangement joins TRBV11-2 to TRBJ1-1, with a weak D call TRBD1 (5 bases). CDR3 length: 13 amino acids. Trimming pared 4 bases from V and 6 bases from J, leaving 12 bases between. Germline V gene sequence: CDR1 SGHAT, CDR2 FQNNGV. The CDR3 protein is CASSYGWGSEAFF. CDR3 coding DNA: TGTGCCAGCAGCTATGGGTGGGGGTCTGAAGCTTTCTTT.

This sequence joins TRBV15 and TRBJ2-1; 9 bases match TRBD2. Germline assignment: CDR1 LNHNV and CDR2 YYDKDF (reference sequence). CDR3 length: 17 residues. The trim removed 4 bases at V and 0 bases at J, leaving 7 bases unmatched. CDR3 DNA: TGTGCCACCAGCACAAGACTAGCGGAGGGCTCCTACAATGAGCAGTTCTTC. The encoded protein is CATSTRLAEGSYNEQFF.

The gene calls are TRBV7-9 and TRBJ1-1; 8 bases are shared with TRBD1. This CDR3 comprises 15 residues. Germline loops: CDR1 SEHNR, CDR2 FQNEAQ (reference sequence). Losses at the gene ends were 5 bases for V and 1 base for J; bases not matched to a gene: 6. CDR3 sequence reads: CASSPPGQGNTEAFF. The CDR3 nucleotides read TGTGCCAGCAGCCCCCCTGGACAGGGGAACACTGAAGCTTTCTTT.

This chain joins TRBV27 and TRBJ2-2; TRBD2 matches at 11 bases. The germline gives CDR1 MNHEY, CDR2 SMNVEV (reference sequence). Trimming cost V 0 bases and J 4 bases; bases outside gene matches: 10. CDR3 size: 19 residues. Written as DNA, the CDR3 is TGTGCCAGCAGTTTATCCCCGGGACTAGCGGAGGCGGGCACCGGGGAGCTGTTTTTT. This gives the protein CASSLSPGLAEAGTGELFF.

This chain connects TRBV19 to TRBJ1-5; D is uncertain. This CDR3 spans 14 amino acids. Germline V lookup: CDR1 LNHDA, CDR2 SQIVND (reference sequence). Trimming stripped 3 bases from V and 5 bases from J, with 11 bases between. CDR3 protein: CASSISRFDQPQHF. In DNA form, the CDR3 reads TGTGCCAGTAGTATTAGCCGGTTCGATCAGCCCCAGCATTTT.

The DNA for the CDR3 is TGTGCCACCAGCAGAGGTCGAGGTCGAGGAACTAATGAAAAACTGTTTTTT. As protein: CATSRGRGRGTNEKLFF. The chain combines TRBV15 with TRBJ1-4; D not certain. Trimming removed 1 base at V and 1 base at J, with 13 bases between. The CDR3 is 17 amino acids. The germline V gene encodes CDR1 LNHNV and CDR2 YYDKDF (reference sequence).

The CDR3 loop is CASRQGNTDTQYF. The CDR3 nucleotides read TGTGCCAGCAGGCAGGGGAACACAGATACGCAGTATTTT. The chain employs TRBV5-4 and TRBJ2-3; possibly TRBD1 for D (6 bases). This CDR3 spans 13 amino acids. The germline V and J ends were trimmed by 5 bases and 2 bases, with 9 bases remaining between them. Germline CDR1 is SGHNT and CDR2 is YYREEE (reference sequence). Together with reference TRBV5-4 and TRBJ2-3, the CDR3 gives the full variable domain: ETGVTQSPTHLIKTRGQQVTLRCSSQSGHNTVSWYQQALGQGPQFIFQYYREEENGRGNFPPRFSGLQFPNYSSELNVNALELDDSALYLCASRQGNTDTQYFGPGTRLTVL.

The chain recombines TRBV10-1 with TRBJ2-2, with TRBD2 matching 10 bases. CDR3 length equals 16 residues. Germline V CDR1 and CDR2: WNHNN, SYGVQD (reference sequence). The ends lost 2 bases at V and 5 bases at J; junction bases unmatched: 5. The CDR3 sequence is CASSEVAGGSTGELFF. The CDR3 DNA follows: TGCGCCAGCAGTGAGGTAGCGGGAGGTAGTACCGGGGAGCTGTTTTTT.

The V and J genes are TRBV6-1 and TRBJ1-4, with 9 bases aligning to TRBD1. This CDR3 comprises 15 residues. The germline gives CDR1 MNHNS, CDR2 SASEGT. Trimming took 7 bases from V and 3 from J; bases not matched to a gene: 6. In nucleotides, the CDR3 is TGTGCCAGCACGCCTGGGACAGGGTCTAATGAAAAACTGTTTTTT. It codes for CASTPGTGSNEKLFF.

The chain combines TRBV28 with TRBJ2-3; D ambiguous. CDR3 size: 17 residues. The V and J ends lost 6 bases and 0 bases respectively, with 19 bases between them. CDR1 is MDHEN, CDR2 SYDVKM, per germline. In DNA, the CDR3 is TGTGCCAGCAGCTCCTCAGGCTGGAAAATAAGCACAGATACGCAGTATTTT. It encodes CASSSSGWKISTDTQYF. Together with reference TRBV28 and TRBJ2-3, the CDR3 gives the full variable domain: DVKVTQSSRYLVKRTGEKVFLECVQDMDHENMFWYRQDPGLGLRLIYFSYDVKMKEKGDIPEGYSVSREKKERFSLILESASTNQTSMYLCASSSSGWKISTDTQYFGPGTRLTVL.

V usage is TRBV25-1 and J usage is TRBJ1-5, with unresolved D. The length of the CDR3 is 14 residues. The germline CDR1 and CDR2 sequences are MGHDK and SYGVNS. The V and J ends lost 3 bases and 9 bases respectively, with 15 bases between them. CDR3 sequence: CASSEGSRLGPQHF. CDR3 in DNA: TGTGCCAGCAGTGAGGGGTCACGCCTGGGGCCCCAGCATTTT.

V and J are TRBV5-1 and TRBJ2-5; possibly TRBD1 for D (6 bases). V lost 4 bases and J lost 5, with 18 bases in between. Germline V CDR1 and CDR2: SGHRS, YFSETQ. This CDR3 contains 15 residues. DNA of the CDR3: TGCGCCAGCAGCGATGCACAGGGTTCGGGGGAGACCCAGTACTTC. Translating gives CASSDAQGSGETQYF.

V usage is TRBV2 and J usage is TRBJ2-5, with 11 bases aligning to TRBD2. The length of the CDR3 is 16 residues. V shed 6 bases, J shed 4 bases, and the junction held 10 bases outside the gene matches. CDR1 is SNHLY, CDR2 FYNNEI, per germline. This CDR3 reads CASRRGSGLAGETQYF. DNA for the CDR3: TGTGCCAGCAGGAGGGGGAGCGGACTAGCGGGAGAGACCCAGTACTTC. Together with reference TRBV2 and TRBJ2-5, the CDR3 gives the full variable domain: EPEVTQTPSHQVTQMGQEVILRCVPISNHLYFYWYRQILGQKVEFLVSFYNNEISEKSEIFDDQFSVERPDGSNFTLKIRSTKLEDSAMYFCASRRGSGLAGETQYFGPGTRLLVL.

This sequence joins TRBV19 and TRBJ1-3; unclear D gene. Germline V gene data show CDR1 as LNHDA and CDR2 as SQIVND (reference sequence). The CDR3 sequence is 14 residues long. Trimming took 4 bases from V and 3 from J, leaving 10 bases between them. The CDR3 region is CASSTVSSGNTIYF. Here the CDR3 DNA reads TGTGCCAGTAGTACCGTCTCGAGTGGAAACACCATATATTTT.